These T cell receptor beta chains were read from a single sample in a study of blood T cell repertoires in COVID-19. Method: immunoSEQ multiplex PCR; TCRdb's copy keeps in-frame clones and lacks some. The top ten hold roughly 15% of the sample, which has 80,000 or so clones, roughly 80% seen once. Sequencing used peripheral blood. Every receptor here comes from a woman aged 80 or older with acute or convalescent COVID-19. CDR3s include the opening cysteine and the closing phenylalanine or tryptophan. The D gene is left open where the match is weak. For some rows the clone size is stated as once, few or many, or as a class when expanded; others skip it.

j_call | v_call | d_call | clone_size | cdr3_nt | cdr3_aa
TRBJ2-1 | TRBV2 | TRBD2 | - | TGTGCCAGCAGTGAAGCACTAGCGGGGGGGCCAGTCGATGAGCAGTTCTTC | CASSEALAGGPVDEQFF
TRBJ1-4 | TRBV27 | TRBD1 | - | TGTGCCAGCAGGGACAGGGGTGAAAAACTGTTTTTT | CASRDRGEKLFF
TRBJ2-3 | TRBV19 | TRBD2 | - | TGTGCCAGTACTCGAACCGGGACTAGCGGGGATACGCAGTATTTT | CASTRTGTSGDTQYF
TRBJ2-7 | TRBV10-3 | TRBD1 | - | TGTGCCATCAGTGAGTCCTACAGGGGATCCGAGCAGTACTTC | CAISESYRGSEQYF
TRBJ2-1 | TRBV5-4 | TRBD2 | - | TGTGCCAGCAGCTGGGAGCTAGCGGGGGGACGAGGTGAGCAGTTCTTC | CASSWELAGGRGEQFF
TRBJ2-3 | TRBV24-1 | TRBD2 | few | TGTGCCACCAGTGACCCACGTAGCGGGGGGGGCACAGATACGCAGTATTTT | CATSDPRSGGGTDTQYF
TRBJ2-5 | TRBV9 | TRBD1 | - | TGTGCCAGCAGCGCATCAACAGGGGGCGGGGAGACCCAGTACTTC | CASSASTGGGETQYF
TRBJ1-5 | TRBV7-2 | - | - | TGTGCCAGCAGTCGGACTAGCCTGGGGGGAGTTGGCAGCAATCAGCCCCAGCATTTT | CASSRTSLGGVGSNQPQHF
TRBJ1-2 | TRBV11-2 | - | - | TGTGCCAGCAGCTCAGGGATCTATGGCTACACCTTC | CASSSGIYGYTF
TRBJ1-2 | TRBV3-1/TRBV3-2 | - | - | TGTGCCAGCAGCCAAAGGATGGGGGCGCAAGGCTACACCTTC | CASSQRMGAQGYTF
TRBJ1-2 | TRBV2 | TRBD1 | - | TGTGCCAGCAGTTTCGGGGGACAGATTGGCTACACCTTC | CASSFGGQIGYTF
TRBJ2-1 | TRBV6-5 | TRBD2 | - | TGTGCCACCCACCTAGCGGGCTCCTACAATGAGCAGTTCTTC | CATHLAGSYNEQFF
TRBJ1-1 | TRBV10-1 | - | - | TGCGCCAGCAGTGACAGGGGCGAAGAAGCTTTCTTT | CASSDRGEEAFF
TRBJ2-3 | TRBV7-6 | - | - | TGTGCCAGCAGCTTGGAGGGGACTAGCACAGATACGCAGTATTTT | CASSLEGTSTDTQYF
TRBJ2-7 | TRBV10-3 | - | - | TGTGCCATCAGGGCGGCTCCCGGGGGTGAGCAGTACTTC | CAIRAAPGGEQYF
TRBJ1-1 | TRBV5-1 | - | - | TGCGCCAGCAGCTTAAGGACAGACCATCAAGAAGCTTTCTTT | CASSLRTDHQEAFF
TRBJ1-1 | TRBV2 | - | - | TGTGCCAGCCGCGGGGGGGCGGGAAACACTGAAGCTTTCTTT | CASRGGAGNTEAFF
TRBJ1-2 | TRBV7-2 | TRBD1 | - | TGTGCCAGCAGCTTAGGACAGGGGAACTATGGCTACACCTTC | CASSLGQGNYGYTF
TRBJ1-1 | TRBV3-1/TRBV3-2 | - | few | TGTGCCAGCAGCTCGGCCGCCAGAAGAGGAGGTGCTTTCTTT | CASSSAARRGGAFF
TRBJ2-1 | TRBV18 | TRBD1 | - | TGTGCCAGCTCATCTCTTGGGTCAGGGGGTACCCACAATGAGCAGTTCTTC | CASSSLGSGGTHNEQFF
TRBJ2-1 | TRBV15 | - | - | TGTGCCACCAGCAGAGATATCCAGGGTTACAATGAGCAGTTCTTC | CATSRDIQGYNEQFF
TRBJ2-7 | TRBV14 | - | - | TGTGCCAGCAGCCATCGTACCATAGGGGAAAGTAGCTCCTACGAGCAGTACTTC | CASSHRTIGESSSYEQYF
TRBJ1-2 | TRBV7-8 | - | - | TGTGCCAGCAGCTTCGACGGAGGCTATGGCTACACCTTC | CASSFDGGYGYTF
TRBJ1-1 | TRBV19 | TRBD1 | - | TGTGCCAGTAGTCTCCCGGGACAGGGGAACACTGAAGCTTTCTTT | CASSLPGQGNTEAFF
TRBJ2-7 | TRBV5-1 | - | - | TGCGCCAGCAGCCCGGACAGTCCGCACTACGAGCAGTACTTC | CASSPDSPHYEQYF
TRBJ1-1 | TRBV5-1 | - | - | TGCGCCAGCAGCCCGGGGAACACTGAAGCTTTCTTT | CASSPGNTEAFF
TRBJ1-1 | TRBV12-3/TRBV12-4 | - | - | TGTGCCAGCAGAGACAGCTGGAACACTGAAGCTTTCTTT | CASRDSWNTEAFF
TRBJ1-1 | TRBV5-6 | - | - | TGTGCCAGCAGCTTGCCGCCGGACACTGAAGCTTTCTTT | CASSLPPDTEAFF
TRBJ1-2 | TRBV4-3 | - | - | TGCGCCAGCAGTGTAACAGGCGGCGGGGGTGTAGGTGGCTACACCTTC | CASSVTGGGGVGGYTF
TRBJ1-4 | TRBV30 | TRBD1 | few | TGTGCCTGGGTTACAGGGGGCACTAATGAAAAACTGTTTTTT | CAWVTGGTNEKLFF
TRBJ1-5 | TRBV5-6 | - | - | TGTGCCAGCAGTTCCAGGGGATATGGTAATCAGCCCCAGCATTTT | CASSSRGYGNQPQHF
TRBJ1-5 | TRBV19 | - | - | TGTGCCAGTAGTACACCTTACAGGAGCCCAAATCAGCCCCAGCATTTT | CASSTPYRSPNQPQHF
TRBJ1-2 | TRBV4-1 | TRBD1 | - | TGCGCCAGCAGCCAATTTACAGGGGGAGGGAACTATGGCTACACCTTC | CASSQFTGGGNYGYTF
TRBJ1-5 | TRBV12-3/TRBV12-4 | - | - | TGTGCCAGCAGTCTTGGCAATCAGCCCCAGCATTTT | CASSLGNQPQHF
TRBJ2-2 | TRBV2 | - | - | TGTGCCAGCAGTGACTTTACACAGGGTGCCGGGGAGCTGTTTTTT | CASSDFTQGAGELFF
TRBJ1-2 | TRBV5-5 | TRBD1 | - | TGTGCCAGCACCAGTACGGGACAGGGCTATGGCTACACCTTC | CASTSTGQGYGYTF
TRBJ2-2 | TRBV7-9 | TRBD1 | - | TGTGCCAGCAGCCCTCGGGACAGGGGGCCGGAGACCGGGGAGCTGTTTTTT | CASSPRDRGPETGELFF
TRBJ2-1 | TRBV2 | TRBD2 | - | TGTGCCAGCAGTGAAGCGCTTCTGGGACTAGCGTCTTACAATGAGCAGTTCTTC | CASSEALLGLASYNEQFF
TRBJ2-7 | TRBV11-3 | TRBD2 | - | TGTGCCAGCAACCCCTCGGGGCGGGGGTCGTCGGCAACCGGCGGAGTGTACTTC | CASNPSGRGSSATGGVYF
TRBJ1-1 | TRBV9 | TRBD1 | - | TGTGCCAGCAGCGTAGAAAGTTGGACGGACAGGATGAACACTGAAGCTTTCTTT | CASSVESWTDRMNTEAFF
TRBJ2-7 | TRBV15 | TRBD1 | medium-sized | TGTGCCACCAGCCCCGGGACAGGGTCCTACGAGCAGTACTTC | CATSPGTGSYEQYF
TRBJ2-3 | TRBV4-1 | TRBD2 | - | TGCGCCAGCAGCCAAGGTACTAGCGGGGGGGCCACAGATACGCAGTATTTT | CASSQGTSGGATDTQYF
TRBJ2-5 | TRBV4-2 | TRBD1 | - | TGTGCCAGCAGCCAAGGAAACTTAGGGCTGATTTCCGGGACAGGGCGCGAGACCCAGTACTTC | CASSQGNLGLISGTGRETQYF
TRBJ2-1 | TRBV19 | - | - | TGTGCCAGTAGTCCCATCGACAGGAACTACAATGAGCAGTTCTTC | CASSPIDRNYNEQFF
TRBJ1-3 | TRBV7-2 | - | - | TGTGCCAGCAGCTATCAAACTGGCTCTGGAAACACCATATATTTT | CASSYQTGSGNTIYF
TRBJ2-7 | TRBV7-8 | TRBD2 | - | TGTGCCAGCAGCTTAGAGGGCGGGGGGAGCTCCTACGAGCAGTACTTC | CASSLEGGGSSYEQYF
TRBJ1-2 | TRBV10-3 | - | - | TGTGCCATCAGCGGTAAAAAACAGGAGTCTCTAAGCGGCTACACCTTC | CAISGKKQESLSGYTF
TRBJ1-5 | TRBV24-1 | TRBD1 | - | TGTGCCACCAGTGACGCCGGACAGGGTTTCAATCAGCCCCAGCATTTT | CATSDAGQGFNQPQHF
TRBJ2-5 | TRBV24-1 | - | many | TGTGCCACCAGTGATTTGATGGCAGGCTCCCAAGAGACCCAGTACTTC | CATSDLMAGSQETQYF
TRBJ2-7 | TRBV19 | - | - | TGTGCCAGTAGTCGGTGGGGGCAGGGAGGGGCCGAGCAGTACTTC | CASSRWGQGGAEQYF
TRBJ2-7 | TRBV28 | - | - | TGTGCCAGCACACTTCTGGGGGCGTCCTCCTACGAGCAGTACTTC | CASTLLGASSYEQYF
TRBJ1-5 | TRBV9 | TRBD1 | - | TGTGCCAGCAGCGTCTCAGGGGGGAATCAGCCCCAGCATTTT | CASSVSGGNQPQHF
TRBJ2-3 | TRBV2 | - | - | TGTGCCAGCCGCCGCCCGTCAGTCAATTCAGATACGCAGTATTTT | CASRRPSVNSDTQYF
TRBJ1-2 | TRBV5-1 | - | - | TGCGCCAGCAGCGGCGGGACGGAAACTGGGGGCTACACCTTC | CASSGGTETGGYTF
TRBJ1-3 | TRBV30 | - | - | TGTGCCTGGGGGCAGAACTCTGGAAACACCATATATTTT | CAWGQNSGNTIYF
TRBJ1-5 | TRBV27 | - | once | TGTGCCAGCAGTTCAGGACAGATTAGCAATCAGCCCCAGCATTTT | CASSSGQISNQPQHF
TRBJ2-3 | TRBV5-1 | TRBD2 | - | TGCGCCAGCAGCTTGCGGACTAGCGGGGGGACAGATACGCAGTATTTT | CASSLRTSGGTDTQYF
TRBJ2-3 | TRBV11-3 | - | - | TGTGCCAGCAGTGTCCTGACGGGGGATACGCAGTATTTT | CASSVLTGDTQYF
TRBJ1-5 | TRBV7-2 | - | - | TGTGCCAGCAGCTTAGGGGGCGTTAGCAATCAGCCCCAGCATTTT | CASSLGGVSNQPQHF